The clone carrying this TCR beta chain was counted ten times or more. The sample belongs to a study of early T cells in non-severe SARS-CoV-2 infection. Trimming shortened V by 0 bases and J by 7 bases, and 7 bases separated the two germline ends. The CDR3 extends over 13 amino acids. CDR1 and CDR2 (germline): LNHDA, SQIVND (reference sequence). Via MiXCR, TCRdb re-called the 5' RACE reads, giving one row per CDR3 protein. The sample includes more than 50,000 distinct CDR3 sequences, around 12% of them seen just once. The TCR originated in an adult who was a healthcare worker with PCR-confirmed SARS-CoV-2 infection or an uninfected control (not recorded which). This specimen consisted of whole blood, obtained at baseline. This rearrangement joins TRBV19 to TRBJ1-5; no clear D. CDR3 sequence reads: CASSIEGLQPQHF. The CDR3 nucleotides are TGTGCCAGTAGTATAGAAGGGTTGCAGCCCCAGCATTTT.